This T cell receptor (beta chain) came from a study of shared clonotypes between healthy human individuals. The CDR3 runs to 14 residues. The ends lost 6 bases at V and 3 bases at J; junction bases unmatched: 7. Some 92 million PBMCs went into genomic DNA for unsorted samples. In this sample, this clone turned up a few times. The assay was run at deep level. The unsorted PBMC sample used ten immunoSEQ deep assay plates. Generated by immunoSEQ multiplex PCR, the TCRdb table keeps only in-frame clones and is missing some. The sample yields over 400,000 clones, 81% seen once. This clonotype was obtained from a woman in her 40s in good health. Some clones in this sample may be carry-over from other donors' samples. The gene calls are TRBV23-1 and TRBJ2-7; TRBD1 matches 8 bases. TRBV23-1 is an ORF, with its function uncertain. The material sequenced was PBMCs. The CDR3 spells CASRLGQDNYEQYF. Written as DNA, the CDR3 is TGCGCCAGCAGGCTGGGACAGGATAACTACGAGCAGTACTTC.